The 26 T cell receptor beta chains below all came from one sample that was sequenced in a study of beta chain features in type 1 diabetes. cDNA synthesis used the whole RNA isolate, giving expressed TCRB sequences. Sequencing was performed with immunoSEQ multiplex PCR; in TCRdb, only in-frame clones are kept and a portion is missing. The data contain 300,000 to 350,000 clones, 11% to 15% of them singletons. Sequences were obtained from central memory CD4+ T cells from blood. These receptors all stem from a man under 40 in good health.

This clone came up a few times. The chain recombines TRBV10-3 with TRBJ2-7, with a possible D match to TRBD1 (5 bases). Germline assignment: CDR1 ENHRY and CDR2 SYGVKD. This CDR3 comprises 14 residues. CDR3 residues: CASSDGHGPYEQYV. In DNA form, the CDR3 reads TGTGCCAGCAGTGATGGACACGGGCCCTACGAGCAGTACGTC.

This clone was observed at least ten times. The genes are TRBV6-5 and TRBJ1-1; D remains ambiguous. This CDR3 comprises 12 residues. Trimming removed 8 bases at V and 5 bases at J, with 12 bases between. In germline, CDR1 is MNHEY, CDR2 SVGAGI. CDR3 in DNA: TGTGCCAGCGGGGAGAGGAGGACTGAAGCTTTCTTT. It translates to CASGERRTEAFF.

A few counts support this clone. V gene TRBV7-8 combines with J gene TRBJ2-7; 9 bases map to TRBD1. Germline V gene lookup returns CDR1 SGHVS and CDR2 FQNEAQ. This CDR3 comprises 14 residues. With 5 bases clipped from V and 6 bases from J, the junction kept 8 bases outside the gene matches. In DNA form, the CDR3 reads TGTGCCAGCAGCATAATACAGGGGGCTCGCGAGCAGTACGTC. As protein: CASSIIQGAREQYV.

This clone was recorded a few times. The chain links TRBV5-1 to TRBJ2-5, with unresolved D. CDR3 length: 11 residues. From germline, CDR1 is SGHRS and CDR2 YFSETQ. Trimming pared 6 bases from V and 2 bases from J, leaving 5 bases between. CDR3 amino acids: CASTVQETQYF. CDR3 sequence (DNA): TGCGCCAGCACCGTACAAGAGACCCAGTACTTC.

The rearrangement joins TRBV9 to TRBJ2-3; weak D call: TRBD2 (7 bases). Germline V CDR1 and CDR2: SGDLS, YYNGEE. This CDR3 spans 15 amino acids. Deletions cut 4 bases from V and 2 bases from J, with 14 bases between. The CDR3 region is CASSKGGINTDTQYF. As DNA, the CDR3 is TGTGCCAGCAGCAAGGGGGGGATCAACACAGATACGCAGTATTTT.

The V gene is TRBV5-4, the J gene TRBJ1-1, with a weak D call TRBD1 (6 bases). Germline V gene data show CDR1 as SGHNT and CDR2 as YYREEE (reference sequence). V gave up 4 bases and J gave up 1 base, with 14 bases separating them. The CDR3 is 15 residues long. The CDR3 bases are TGTGCCAGCAGCCCAAACAGGGTTGCGAACACTGAAGCTTTCTTT. It specifies CASSPNRVANTEAFF.

For this clone: One end of the junction does not line up with germline, which may come from a read error. The chain has TRBV25-1 and TRBJ2-7, with a tentative D call TRBD1 (5 bases). The CDR3 length is 11 residues. CDR1 MGHDK and CDR2 SYGVNS come from the germline V gene. The CDR3 region is CASSEDDRFDF. CDR3 nucleotides: TGTGCCAGCAGTGAAGACGACAGATTCGATTTC.

The chain recombines TRBV5-1 with TRBJ2-4; TRBD2 matches 8 bases. The CDR3 totals 18 residues. V trimming: 6 bases; J trimming: 0 bases; junction bases outside the gene matches: 14. Germline CDR1 and CDR2: SGHRS and YFSETQ. DNA for the CDR3: TGCGCCAGCACCCAAATGGCTAGCGGGTCCATAGCCAAAAACATTCAGTACTTC. Its protein is CASTQMASGSIAKNIQYF. Drawing the rest from reference TRBV5-1 and TRBJ2-4, the complete variable domain is KAGVTQTPRYLIKTRGQQVTLSCSPISGHRSVSWYQQTPGQGLQFLFEYFSETQRNKGNFPGRFSGRQFSNSRSEMNVSTLELGDSALYLCASTQMASGSIAKNIQYFGAGTRLSVL.

The chain couples TRBV14 to TRBJ2-5; no definite D call. Germline lookup yields CDR1 SGHDN and CDR2 FVKESK. This CDR3 region has 12 residues. The V end lost 4 bases, the J end lost 5 bases, and 8 bases lay between the germline ends. In DNA, the CDR3 is TGTGCCAGCAGCCCTACCCCGGAGACCCAGTACTTC. This sequence encodes CASSPTPETQYF.

This clone turned up a few times. The rearrangement links TRBV9 to TRBJ2-1, with D unclear. V was cut by 4 bases and J by 7 bases, with 18 bases left in between. The CDR3 sequence is 15 residues long. CDR1 and CDR2 from the germline V gene are SGDLS and YYNGEE. In nucleotides, the CDR3 is TGTGCCAGCAGCCTAGTGGGGTGGGGAAGTAATGAGCAGTTCTTC. Translation: CASSLVGWGSNEQFF.

On this clone itself: A read error likely explains this, since a far larger clone differs by one base. The chain joins TRBV28 to TRBJ2-3; possibly TRBD1 or TRBD2 for D (5 bases each). Germline values: CDR1 MDHEN, CDR2 SYDVKM. CDR3 size: 11 residues. V was cut by 8 bases and J by 4 bases, with 7 bases left in between. Written as DNA, the CDR3 is TGTGCCAGCCGAGGGGCAGATACGCAGTATTTT. This gives the protein CASRGADTQYF.

The table lists this clone with a count of one. Other DNA sequences of this sample code for an identical CDR3. This chain connects TRBV29-1 to TRBJ1-6, with 9 bases matching TRBD1. This CDR3 comprises 13 residues. Germline CDR1 and CDR2: SQVTM and ANQGSEA. After removal of 0 bases from V and 9 bases from J, the junction contained 0 bases not matched to a gene. The DNA of the CDR3 is TGCAGCGTTGAAGAGACAGGGGGTTCACCCCTCCACTTT. This sequence encodes CSVEETGGSPLHF. Using reference TRBV29-1 and TRBJ1-6 for the parts outside the CDR3, the full variable domain is SAVISQKPSRDICQRGTSLTIQCQVDSQVTMMFWYRQQPGQSLTLIATANQGSEATYESGFVIDKFPISRPNLTFSTLTVSNMSPEDSSIYLCSVEETGGSPLHFGNGTRLTVT.

The J gene is TRBJ2-5, the V gene TRBV5-4; D unclear. The CDR3 sequence is 14 residues long. V lost 2 bases and J 5 bases, leaving 13 bases between the germline ends. CDR1 and CDR2 from the germline V gene are SGHNT and YYREEE (reference sequence). The CDR3: CASSLDPVGETQYF. The CDR3 DNA is TGTGCCAGCAGCTTAGACCCGGTGGGGGAGACCCAGTACTTC.

This clone was seen more than once but under ten times. V gene TRBV4-2 combines with J gene TRBJ2-1, with 9 bases that match TRBD2. CDR3 size: 17 residues. The V and J ends lost 0 bases and 5 bases, in that order; junction bases with no gene match: 8. Germline assignment: CDR1 LGHNA and CDR2 YNFKEQ. The CDR3: CASSQEAGTSFHNEQFF. The CDR3 nucleotides are TGTGCCAGCAGCCAAGAAGCCGGGACTAGCTTTCACAATGAGCAGTTCTTC.

The CDR3 region is CATSEMAGGQTNEQFF. The CDR3 nucleotides read TGTGCCACCAGCGAGATGGCGGGAGGGCAAACTAATGAGCAGTTCTTC. The V call is TRBV10-3, the J call TRBJ2-1; 9 bases are shared with TRBD2. This CDR3 contains 16 residues. From germline, CDR1 is ENHRY and CDR2 SYGVKD. V lost 10 bases, J lost 7 bases, and 17 bases stayed unmatched.

This clone showed up just a few times. This rearrangement joins TRBV5-6 to TRBJ2-1; no reliable D call. Germline-derived CDR1 and CDR2 are SGHDT and YYEEEE. Trimming removed 0 bases at V and 1 base at J, with 11 bases between. This CDR3 is 16 amino acids long. DNA for the CDR3: TGTGCCAGCAGCTTGGGCTGGGCTGGTTCCTACAATGAGCAGTTCTTC. It is translated as CASSLGWAGSYNEQFF.

This clone was seen a few times. J is TRBJ2-2 and V is TRBV6-8, with D unresolved. This CDR3 is built from 20 residues. Germline V gene data show CDR1 as MNHGY and CDR2 as SAAAGT. V lost 3 bases to trimming and J lost 1 base, with 24 bases between them. CDR3 residues: CASSYWSGRMSFGNTGELFF. In nucleotides, the CDR3 is TGTGCCAGCAGTTATTGGTCAGGACGGATGTCGTTCGGGAACACCGGGGAGCTGTTTTTT.

In its sample, this clone was seen many times. The chain has TRBV2 and TRBJ2-1, with 15 bases lining up with TRBD2. Germline loops: CDR1 SNHLY, CDR2 FYNNEI. The CDR3 is 16 residues long. Germline trimming cut 4 bases from V and 7 bases from J; bases unmatched to any gene: 5. CDR3 bases: TGTGCCAGCAGTGGAACGGGGACTAGCGGGAGGAATGAGCAGTTCTTC. It translates to CASSGTGTSGRNEQFF.

This chain connects TRBV19 to TRBJ1-5; D not resolved. With 2 bases removed from V and 9 bases from J, the gap between germline ends came to 11 bases. CDR3 length equals 13 residues. CDR1 is LNHDA and CDR2 is SQIVND in the germline V gene (reference sequence). The CDR3 DNA follows: TGTGCCAGTAGTATAAACGGTCCCTCGCCCCAGCATTTT. Translated, it gives CASSINGPSPQHF.

V and J are TRBV11-2 and TRBJ2-3, with TRBD2 as a possible D gene (6 bases). The CDR3 covers 13 residues. Germline CDR1 SGHAT, CDR2 FQNNGV. V was cut by 5 bases and J by 10 bases, with 16 bases left in between. The CDR3 coding sequence is TGTGCCAGCAGCCCGCCGGGGGTTGGGGCGCAGTATTTT. This codes for CASSPPGVGAQYF.

On this clone: The junction shows a germline mismatch at one end, possibly a read error. This chain uses TRBV7-2 with TRBJ2-4; the D is unclear. Per germline, CDR1 SGHTA and CDR2 FQGNSA. This CDR3 has 14 residues. The CDR3 nucleotides are TGCGCCAGCAGCCAAGCCCCTGGCAGGAACATTCAGTACTTC. Its translation: CASSQAPGRNIQYF.

The CDR3 sequence is CASSLDSGRMIETQYF. The CDR3 coding sequence is TGTGCCAGCAGCCTCGATAGCGGGAGGATGATAGAGACCCAGTACTTC. The chain has TRBV5-4 and TRBJ2-5; TRBD2 matches 10 bases. V gave up 4 bases and J gave up 4 bases; unmatched junction bases: 10. Germline V gene lookup returns CDR1 SGHNT and CDR2 YYREEE (reference sequence). The CDR3 has 16 residues.

This clone was counted between two and nine times. The V call is TRBV7-2, the J call TRBJ1-1; perhaps TRBD1 as D (6 bases). The V and J ends lost 2 bases and 6 bases respectively, with 13 bases between them. Germline CDR1 is SGHTA and CDR2 is FQGNSA. This CDR3 comprises 14 residues. The CDR3 DNA reads as TGTGCCAGCAGCTTAAGGGGGGGCTCAGCTGAAGCTTTCTTT. This encodes CASSLRGGSAEAFF.

This clone appeared a few times. The chain has TRBV15 and TRBJ2-7; D tentatively fits TRBD1 or TRBD2 (5 bases each). The CDR3 loop spans 15 amino acids. Trimming shortened V by 5 bases and J by 0 bases, and 14 bases separated the two germline ends. CDR1 LNHNV and CDR2 YYDKDF come from the germline V gene (reference sequence). The CDR3 loop is CATSEGIGSSYEQYF. CDR3 nucleotides: TGTGCCACCAGCGAGGGGATAGGGAGCTCCTACGAGCAGTACTTC.

This clone came up a few times. The genes are TRBV5-4 and TRBJ2-7; 8 nucleotides line up with TRBD1. The CDR3 totals 15 residues. With V trimmed by 2 bases and J by 3 bases, 7 bases remained unmatched. Germline V gene data show CDR1 as SGHNT and CDR2 as YYREEE (reference sequence). The CDR3 bases are TGTGCCAGCAGCTTAGACGGACAGGGAATCTACGAGCAGTACTTC. This codes for CASSLDGQGIYEQYF.

This clone has more than one count but fewer than ten. The chain joins TRBV11-3 to TRBJ2-1; 10 bases map to TRBD2. The CDR3 spans 15 residues. CDR1 is SGHNT, CDR2 YENEEA, per germline. V shed 5 bases, J shed 6 bases, and the junction held 7 bases outside the gene matches. The CDR3 coding sequence is TGTGCCAGCAGCAAGGCCGGACTAGCGGCCAATGAGCAGTTCTTC. It specifies CASSKAGLAANEQFF.